The 27 T cell receptor beta chains in this list originate from one sample, sequenced in a study of shared clonotypes between healthy human individuals (dated by TCRdb to 2018 to 2020). The method behind the library was the immunoSEQ multiplex PCR assay. What TCRdb holds here is the immuneACCESS table cut down to in-frame rearrangements. Part of the clones is not present; checked against another copy, under half of the missing clones reflect an unresolved V gene, and the others are unexplained. This sample lists 2 million to 2.5 million clones; less than 95% were detected once. 0.37% of the sample is held by the ten biggest clonotypes. The sequenced sample consisted of naive CD4+ T cells from PBMCs. What this sample's cell subset or site label stands for: CD45RA+ positively selected. These receptors all come from a man aged 18-30 years in good health. Some clones in this sample may be carry-over from other donors' samples.

The gene calls are TRBV5-4 and TRBJ2-1; D remains ambiguous. There are 15 residues in the CDR3. V shed 4 bases and J shed 0 bases, with 11 bases lying between them. CDR1 SGHNT and CDR2 YYREEE come from the germline V gene (reference sequence). CDR3 nucleotides: TGTGCCAGCAGCCGTCACGCGAGCTCCTACAATGAGCAGTTCTTC. Translation gives CASSRHASSYNEQFF.

The rearrangement joins TRBV7-6 to TRBJ2-2, with D perhaps TRBD1 (6 bases). The germline V and J ends were trimmed by 8 bases and 0 bases, with 13 bases remaining between them. The CDR3 sequence is 15 residues long. Germline V lookup: CDR1 SGHVS, CDR2 FNYEAQ. The CDR3 coding sequence is TGTGCCAGCGGCACCAGGGGCGCGAACACCGGGGAGCTGTTTTTT. It translates to CASGTRGANTGELFF.

V and J are TRBV9 and TRBJ2-7, with 9 nucleotides matching TRBD1. The CDR3 extends over 15 amino acids. Trimming at V came to 0 bases and at J to 4 bases, leaving 5 bases not matched to a gene. The germline V gene has CDR1 SGDLS and CDR2 YYNGEE. CDR3 residues: CASSVAGTGLYEQYF. The CDR3 nucleotides are TGTGCCAGCAGCGTAGCCGGGACAGGGTTGTACGAGCAGTACTTC.

V gene TRBV2 combines with J gene TRBJ1-4; weak D call: TRBD1 (5 bases). Per the germline V gene, CDR1 is SNHLY and CDR2 is FYNNEI. This CDR3 has 16 residues. Trimming stripped 7 bases from V and 7 bases from J, with 22 bases between. The chain's CDR3 is CASKRDRFHTGEKLFF. The CDR3 region has the DNA TGTGCCAGCAAGCGGGACCGCTTTCACACAGGTGAAAAACTGTTTTTT.

This clone was detected once. This chain connects TRBV15 to TRBJ1-1; possible D gene TRBD1, 6 bases. With 0 bases removed from V and 4 bases from J, the gap between germline ends came to 12 bases. Looked up from germline, CDR1 is LNHNV and CDR2 is YYDKDF (reference sequence). This CDR3 comprises 15 residues. In DNA form, the CDR3 reads TGTGCCACCAGCAGAGATGTAGGAGGGGGCACTGAAGCTTTCTTT. Translation gives CATSRDVGGGTEAFF.

The chain combines TRBV7-9 with TRBJ2-3, with D uncertain. The CDR3 sequence is 17 residues long. Germline CDR1 and CDR2: SEHNR and FQNEAQ (reference sequence). V lost 5 bases to trimming and J lost 2 bases, with 20 bases between them. The CDR3 nucleotides are TGTGCCAGCAGCCAGAGTGTCGGCCCCCCTAACACAGATACGCAGTATTTT. It is translated as CASSQSVGPPNTDTQYF.

The gene calls are TRBV5-1 and TRBJ2-1; unclear D gene. There are 13 residues in the CDR3. Germline V lookup: CDR1 SGHRS, CDR2 YFSETQ. The germline V and J ends were trimmed by 0 bases and 10 bases, with 11 bases remaining between them. CDR3 in amino acids: CASSLVGFPEQFF. The CDR3 DNA is TGCGCCAGCAGCTTGGTCGGATTTCCAGAGCAGTTCTTC. The full variable domain, in which reference TRBV5-1 and TRBJ2-1 provide the parts outside the CDR3, is KAGVTQTPRYLIKTRGQQVTLSCSPISGHRSVSWYQQTPGQGLQFLFEYFSETQRNKGNFPGRFSGRQFSNSRSEMNVSTLELGDSALYLCASSLVGFPEQFFGPGTRLTVL.

The V call is TRBV2, the J call TRBJ2-1; D remains unclear. Trimming left V 6 bases short and J 6 bases short, with 12 bases between. CDR3 size: 13 residues. Germline lookup yields CDR1 SNHLY and CDR2 FYNNEI. The CDR3 DNA follows: TGTGCCAGCAGCACGGGCCAGGCCAATGAGCAGTTCTTC. This sequence encodes CASSTGQANEQFF. Together with reference TRBV2 and TRBJ2-1, the CDR3 gives the full variable domain: EPEVTQTPSHQVTQMGQEVILRCVPISNHLYFYWYRQILGQKVEFLVSFYNNEISEKSEIFDDQFSVERPDGSNFTLKIRSTKLEDSAMYFCASSTGQANEQFFGPGTRLTVL.

With respect to this clone: Other DNA sequences in this specimen translate into the identical CDR3. The rearrangement links TRBV4-3 to TRBJ1-4, with 7 bases that match TRBD1. V shed 1 base, J shed 4 bases, and the junction held 0 bases outside the gene matches. Looked up from germline, CDR1 is LGHNA and CDR2 is YSLEER. CDR3 length: 14 amino acids. CDR3 DNA: TGCGCCAGCAGCCAAGGACAGGGTAATGAAAAACTGTTTTTT. Translated: CASSQGQGNEKLFF.

The V call is TRBV6-5, the J call TRBJ1-5; D remains unclear. The CDR3 extends over 15 amino acids. Trimming took 5 bases from V and 3 from J, leaving 14 bases between them. The germline gives CDR1 MNHEY, CDR2 SVGAGI. CDR3 nucleotide sequence: TGTGCCAGCAGTCCCTTCGCAGGCCCCAATCAGCCCCAGCATTTT. As protein: CASSPFAGPNQPQHF.

CDR3 protein: CAWSVPFRQGARGYTF. In DNA, the CDR3 is TGTGCCTGGAGTGTACCGTTTCGACAGGGGGCTCGTGGCTACACCTTC. The chain combines TRBV30 with TRBJ1-2; 10 nucleotides line up with TRBD1. Germline CDR1 is GTSNPN and CDR2 is SVGIG (reference sequence). The length of the CDR3 is 16 residues. Losses at the gene ends were 0 bases for V and 7 bases for J; bases not matched to a gene: 11.

The chain recombines TRBV9 with TRBJ2-1, with D perhaps matching TRBD1 (6 bases). The CDR3 has 16 amino acids. The germline V gene encodes CDR1 SGDLS and CDR2 YYNGEE. V was clipped by 0 bases and J by 1 base, with 11 bases between them. CDR3 sequence: CASSVATGLSYNEQFF. The CDR3 DNA sequence: TGTGCCAGCAGCGTAGCTACAGGGCTTTCCTACAATGAGCAGTTCTTC.

About this clone: The sample has other DNA sequences that encode this CDR3 too. The rearrangement joins TRBV29-1 to TRBJ2-3; perhaps D is TRBD1 or TRBD2 (5 bases each). This CDR3 region has 13 residues. Germline CDR1 and CDR2: SQVTM and ANQGSEA. With 3 bases removed from V and 0 bases from J, the gap between germline ends came to 7 bases. The CDR3 nucleotides are TGCAGCGTTGAGAGGGGCAGCACAGATACGCAGTATTTT. Amino acids: CSVERGSTDTQYF.

The CDR3 spells CASSQGTGPQETQYF. In nucleotides, the CDR3 is TGTGCCAGCAGCCAAGGGACAGGGCCGCAAGAGACCCAGTACTTC. This chain joins TRBV14 and TRBJ2-5, with 8 nucleotides matching TRBD1. The CDR3 runs to 15 residues. CDR1 is SGHDN, CDR2 FVKESK, per germline. The ends lost 1 base at V and 2 bases at J; junction bases unmatched: 3.

This clone was recorded a few times. Different DNA sequences within this sample yield the same CDR3. This rearrangement joins TRBV7-9 to TRBJ1-5, with D unclear. From germline, CDR1 is SEHNR and CDR2 FQNEAQ (reference sequence). The V end was cut by 3 bases, the J end by 0 bases, with 0 bases between. The CDR3 has 12 amino acids. The CDR3: CASSFSNQPQHF. CDR3 sequence (DNA): TGTGCCAGCAGCTTTAGCAATCAGCCCCAGCATTTT.

The chain links TRBV5-5 to TRBJ2-3, with unresolved D. The V end was cut by 2 bases, the J end by 2 bases, with 12 bases between. CDR1 is SGHKS, CDR2 YYEKEE, per germline (reference sequence). CDR3 length: 15 residues. The CDR3 DNA follows: TGTGCCAGCAGCTTAAGGCAGGTGACCACAGATACGCAGTATTTT. Translated, it gives CASSLRQVTTDTQYF.

The chain couples TRBV5-1 to TRBJ2-1, with 10 bases that match TRBD1. Germline V gives CDR1 SGHRS, CDR2 YFSETQ. The CDR3 has 15 residues. J lost 7 bases, V lost 4 bases, and 8 bases had no gene match. CDR3 nucleotide sequence: TGCGCCAGCAGCCCCCAGGGACAGGGGATGAATGAGCAGTTCTTC. This gives the protein CASSPQGQGMNEQFF.

This clone was observed a handful of times. Other DNA sequences of this sample code for an identical CDR3. The chain has TRBV5-1 and TRBJ1-1; D call uncertain. Trimming left V 0 bases short and J 3 bases short, with 6 bases between. The CDR3 has 13 amino acids. CDR1 is SGHRS and CDR2 is YFSETQ in the germline V gene. Written as DNA, the CDR3 is TGCGCCAGCAGCTTGGAAGCGGACACTGAAGCTTTCTTT. It codes for CASSLEADTEAFF.

V is TRBV28 and J is TRBJ2-7, with D unclear. The CDR3 covers 11 residues. Germline V gene sequence: CDR1 MDHEN, CDR2 SYDVKM. Trimming left V 1 base short and J 6 bases short, with 4 bases between. The CDR3 coding sequence is TGTGCCAGCAGTTTATACACCGAGCAGTACTTC. Translating gives CASSLYTEQYF.

This chain uses TRBV28 with TRBJ2-7; D is perhaps TRBD2 (5 bases). V gave up 6 bases and J gave up 7 bases, with 25 bases separating them. Per germline, CDR1 MDHEN and CDR2 SYDVKM. The CDR3 has 16 residues. The DNA for the CDR3 is TGTGCCAGCAGCCCAGGTGGCCGGGAAAATTCGGGTGAGCAGTACTTC. Its translation is CASSPGGRENSGEQYF.

On this clone itself: Different DNA sequences within this sample yield the same CDR3. The V and J genes are TRBV29-1 and TRBJ2-2, with D tentatively TRBD1 (6 bases). V was shortened by 6 bases and J by 1 base, with 9 bases between the two germline ends. The CDR3 totals 13 residues. CDR1 is SQVTM and CDR2 is ANQGSEA in the germline V gene. CDR3 residues: CSVDRGNTGELFF. Written as DNA, the CDR3 is TGCAGCGTGGACAGAGGGAACACCGGGGAGCTGTTTTTT.

The CDR3 sequence is CASSREPGHGRGPQPQHF. Here the CDR3 DNA reads TGTGCCAGCAGCAGAGAACCGGGACATGGAAGAGGGCCTCAGCCCCAGCATTTT. The chain joins TRBV9 to TRBJ1-5; maybe TRBD1 (6 bases). Trimming removed 4 bases from V and 6 bases from J, with 26 bases in between. This CDR3 has 18 residues. The germline CDR1 and CDR2 sequences are SGDLS and YYNGEE.

V is TRBV7-9 and J is TRBJ1-1; TRBD1 might be the D (6 bases). In germline, CDR1 is SEHNR, CDR2 FQNEAQ (reference sequence). Between the trimmed V and J ends, which lost 1 base and 3 bases, there was a span of 9 bases. CDR3 length: 14 residues. The CDR3 bases are TGTGCCAGCAGCTTAGGGGCAGGGGACACTGAAGCTTTCTTT. Amino acid sequence: CASSLGAGDTEAFF.

The chain joins TRBV27 to TRBJ2-3; TRBD1 agrees at 9 bases. This CDR3 comprises 16 residues. Germline V gene sequence: CDR1 MNHEY, CDR2 SMNVEV (reference sequence). The V segment lost 5 bases and the J segment 3 bases; nucleotides outside the gene matches: 9. CDR3 amino acids: CASSLLDRGITDTQYF. The CDR3 nucleotides are TGTGCCAGCAGTCTACTAGACAGGGGGATAACAGATACGCAGTATTTT.

This clone was detected once. V is TRBV6-1 and J is TRBJ2-7; 7 nucleotides line up with TRBD1. The CDR3 is 12 residues long. V shed 5 bases, J shed 11 bases, and the junction held 9 bases outside the gene matches. Per germline, CDR1 MNHNS and CDR2 SASEGT. The CDR3 DNA reads as TGTGCCAGCAGTATACAGACAGGGAAAGAGTACTTC. Translated: CASSIQTGKEYF.

The chain employs TRBV10-3 and TRBJ2-2, with D possibly matching TRBD1 (5 bases). Germline V gene sequence: CDR1 ENHRY, CDR2 SYGVKD. This CDR3 is built from 19 residues. Trimming cost V 4 bases and J 2 bases, with 23 bases left between them. Written as DNA, the CDR3 is TGTGCCATCAGTGGGGTTAGAATCGATGGGGCTAAAAACACCGGGGAGCTGTTTTTT. It translates to CAISGVRIDGAKNTGELFF.

The chain combines TRBV30 with TRBJ2-5; TRBD2 aligns across 15 bases. Germline V gene data show CDR1 as GTSNPN and CDR2 as SVGIG (reference sequence). The V segment lost 3 bases and the J segment 1 base; nucleotides outside the gene matches: 6. The length of the CDR3 is 17 residues. DNA of the CDR3: TGTGCCTGGAGCGCCGGGACTAGCGGGAGGTTCCAAGAGACCCAGTACTTC. This gives the protein CAWSAGTSGRFQETQYF.